This T cell receptor (beta chain) originates from a study of response to subunit inactivated influenza vaccine. Findings and caveats of the study: The study's authors posited that every seasonal influenza vaccination enlists few new T cells.

From the RT-PCR reads, TCRdb called clonotypes with MiXCR, one entry per CDR3 protein. The table has 610,000 or so distinct CDR3 sequences, 12% to 15% seen once. CDR3 length: 14 residues. CDR1 is SEHNR, CDR2 FQNEAQ, per germline (reference sequence). Deletions cut 3 bases from V and 1 base from J, with 7 bases between. This clonotype came up a few times. Its antigen remains unknown. The receptor was isolated from a man aged 45-65 years who received an inactivated influenza vaccine. Sequenced here: PBMCs from blood, sampled less than 13 days after vaccination. The gene calls are TRBV7-9 and TRBJ2-1; no clear D. The CDR3 spells CASSLGNSYNEQFF. DNA for the CDR3: TGTGCCAGCAGCTTGGGGAATTCCTACAATGAGCAGTTCTTC.